These 8 T cell receptor beta chains came from one sample sequenced in a study of response to subunit inactivated influenza vaccine. TCRdb fed the RT-PCR reads into MiXCR, producing one record per CDR3 protein. The table includes about 300,000 distinct CDR3 sequences, about 20% detected once. The material was PBMCs from blood, obtained approximately 20 months after vaccination. Source of these receptors: a man between 50 and 70 years old who received an inactivated influenza vaccine.

For this clonotype: Mismatch with germline at one junction end may stem from a read error. The CDR3 nucleotides read TGTGCCAGCAGTATCCAGAACAATCAGTCCCAGCATTTT. This encodes CASSIQNNQSQHF. The rearrangement links TRBV28 to TRBJ1-5; the D is unclear. From germline, CDR1 is MDHEN and CDR2 SYDVKM. The CDR3 is 13 amino acids.

Only a few counts were recorded for this clonotype. V gene TRBV6-1 combines with J gene TRBJ2-1; no reliable D call. The CDR3 spans 13 residues. Germline V lookup: CDR1 MNHNS, CDR2 SASEGT. Trimming took 5 bases from V and 10 from J, leaving 15 bases between them. CDR3: CASSPPGWREQFF. Written as DNA, the CDR3 is TGTGCCAGCAGTCCCCCCGGGTGGAGAGAGCAGTTCTTC.

This clonotype was counted only a few times. J is TRBJ2-1 and V is TRBV19, with D possibly being TRBD1 (5 bases). CDR1 is LNHDA and CDR2 is SQIVND in the germline V gene (reference sequence). The CDR3 spans 13 residues. V was pared by 0 bases and J by 7 bases, with 7 bases between. This CDR3 reads CASSIDRVNEQFF. The CDR3 DNA sequence: TGTGCCAGTAGTATAGACAGGGTGAATGAGCAGTTCTTC.

In this sample, this clonotype turned up many times. This chain links TRBV20-1 with TRBJ1-5; D might be TRBD1 (5 bases). This CDR3 comprises 15 residues. V was pared by 0 bases and J by 5 bases, with 14 bases between. The germline V gene has CDR1 DFQATT and CDR2 SNEGSKA (reference sequence). The CDR3 region is CSARDDSLGDQPQHF. The CDR3 DNA is TGCAGTGCTAGAGACGATAGCCTGGGGGATCAGCCCCAGCATTTT.

This clonotype was observed at least ten times. V is TRBV20-1 and J is TRBJ1-4; D ambiguous. This CDR3 is 15 amino acids long. V was trimmed by 1 base and J by 0 bases, leaving 9 bases between them. The germline gives CDR1 DFQATT, CDR2 SNEGSKA (reference sequence). DNA of the CDR3: TGCAGTGCTAGAGGGGCAGTAACAACTAATGAAAAACTGTTTTTT. This gives the protein CSARGAVTTNEKLFF.

In this sample, this clonotype turned up a few times. The V gene is TRBV5-1, the J gene TRBJ2-2; D is possibly TRBD1 (5 bases). CDR3 size: 15 residues. Germline V gives CDR1 SGHRS, CDR2 YFSETQ. Trimming left V 8 bases short and J 0 bases short, with 14 bases between. Here the CDR3 reads CASNQQATNTGELFF. CDR3 sequence (DNA): TGCGCCAGTAATCAACAGGCGACGAACACCGGGGAGCTGTTTTTT.

The chain employs TRBV7-9 and TRBJ1-2, with D maybe TRBD1 (6 bases). This CDR3 is built from 15 residues. The germline V and J ends were trimmed by 4 bases and 1 base, with 13 bases remaining between them. Germline-derived CDR1 and CDR2 are SEHNR and FQNEAQ (reference sequence). The CDR3, as DNA: TGTGCCAGCAGCTCCCGACAGGCACTTAACTATGGCTACACCTTC. It codes for CASSSRQALNYGYTF.

In its sample, this clonotype was seen a few times. V and J are TRBV12-3 or TRBV12-4 and TRBJ1-4; 8 bases map to TRBD1. V shed 6 bases and J 7 bases; nucleotides not matched to a gene: 7. The CDR3 spans 14 residues. The DNA of the CDR3 is TGTGCCAGCAGCCCAGGGGGCGCGAGTGAAAAACTGTTTTTT. Translating it yields CASSPGGASEKLFF.